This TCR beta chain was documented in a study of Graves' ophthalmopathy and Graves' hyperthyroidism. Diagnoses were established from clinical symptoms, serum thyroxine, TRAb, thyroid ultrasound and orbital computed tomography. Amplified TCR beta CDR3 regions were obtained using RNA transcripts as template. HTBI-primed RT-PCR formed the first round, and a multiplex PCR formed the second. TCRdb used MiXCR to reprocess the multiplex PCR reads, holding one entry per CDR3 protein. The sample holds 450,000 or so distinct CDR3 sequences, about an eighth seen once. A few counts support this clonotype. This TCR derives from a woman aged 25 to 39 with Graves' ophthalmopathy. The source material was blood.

CDR3 bases: TGTGCCAGCAGCTTTTGGACTACCTACGAGCAGTACTTC. Protein sequence: CASSFWTTYEQYF. J is TRBJ2-7 and V is TRBV11-1; D may be TRBD2 (6 bases). CDR3 size: 13 residues. Germline V gene data show CDR1 as SGHAT and CDR2 as FQDESV (reference sequence). V lost 3 bases, J lost 2 bases, and 8 bases lay in between.